This T cell receptor beta chain was sequenced for a study of blood T cells in healthy people across ages. Turning to the study itself: Capture by template switching was about one barcoded beta molecule per two T cells.

The authors ran a second PCR of about 7 to 11 cycles using a sample-barcoded 5' primer and a J-beta primer mix. There were at least 2.5 million CDR3-containing paired-end reads obtained from each sample. One entry per CDR3 protein results from TCRdb running MiXCR on the 5' RACE reads. The sample includes 630,000 or so distinct CDR3 sequences, 25% to 30% seen only once; the top ten take approximately 15%. Samples each yielded at least 5 micrograms of total RNA. Germline lookup yields CDR1 DFQATT and CDR2 SNEGSKA (reference sequence). The CDR3 length is 13 residues. Points on this clonotype: This may be a read error, as it is one base from a much larger clone.

The sequencing input was blood. The clonotype was recovered from a woman aged 80 or over in good health. The chain has TRBV20-1 and TRBJ1-5, with unresolved D. DNA of the CDR3: TGCAGTGCTAGAGAGGGAATTAATCAGCCCCATCATTTT. Amino acid sequence: CSAREGINQPHHF.